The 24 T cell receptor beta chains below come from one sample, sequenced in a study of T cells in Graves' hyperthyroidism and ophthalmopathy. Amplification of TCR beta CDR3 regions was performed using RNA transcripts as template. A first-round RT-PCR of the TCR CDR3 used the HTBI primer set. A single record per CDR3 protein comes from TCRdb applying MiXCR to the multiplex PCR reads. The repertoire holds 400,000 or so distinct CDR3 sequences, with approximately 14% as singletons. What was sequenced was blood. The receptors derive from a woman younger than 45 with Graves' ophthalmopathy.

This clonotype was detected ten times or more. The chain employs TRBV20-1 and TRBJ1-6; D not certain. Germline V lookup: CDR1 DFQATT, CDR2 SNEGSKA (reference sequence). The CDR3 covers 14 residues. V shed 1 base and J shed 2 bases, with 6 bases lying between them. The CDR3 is CSARVRPYNSPLHF. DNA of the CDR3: TGCAGTGCTAGAGTGCGACCCTATAATTCACCCCTCCACTTT.

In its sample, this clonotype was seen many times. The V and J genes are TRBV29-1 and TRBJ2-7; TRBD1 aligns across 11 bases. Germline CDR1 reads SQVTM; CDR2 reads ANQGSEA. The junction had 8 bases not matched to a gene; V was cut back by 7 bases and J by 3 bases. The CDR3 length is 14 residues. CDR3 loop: CSAVGGTGGYEQYF. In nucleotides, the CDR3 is TGCAGCGCCGTGGGGGGGACAGGGGGCTACGAGCAGTACTTC.

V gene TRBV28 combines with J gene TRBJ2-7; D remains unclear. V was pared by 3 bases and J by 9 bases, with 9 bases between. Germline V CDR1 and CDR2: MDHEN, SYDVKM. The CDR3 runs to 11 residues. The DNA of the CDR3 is TGTGCCAGCAGTTTTAAGGGTTGGCAGTACTTC. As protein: CASSFKGWQYF.

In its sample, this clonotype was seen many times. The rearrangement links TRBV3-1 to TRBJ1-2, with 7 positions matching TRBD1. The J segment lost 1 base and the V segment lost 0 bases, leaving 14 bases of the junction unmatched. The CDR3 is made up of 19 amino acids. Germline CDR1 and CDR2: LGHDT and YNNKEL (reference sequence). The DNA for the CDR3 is TGTGCCAGCAGCCAAGACCAGGGGGGTGCCGGACTGCGTAACTATGGCTACACCTTC. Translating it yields CASSQDQGGAGLRNYGYTF.

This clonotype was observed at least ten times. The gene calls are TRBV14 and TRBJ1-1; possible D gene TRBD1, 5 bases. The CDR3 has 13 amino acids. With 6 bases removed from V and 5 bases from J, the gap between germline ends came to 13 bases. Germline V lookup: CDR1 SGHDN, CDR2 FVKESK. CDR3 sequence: CASSPRERTEAFF. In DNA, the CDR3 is TGTGCCAGCAGTCCCAGGGAGAGAACTGAAGCTTTCTTT. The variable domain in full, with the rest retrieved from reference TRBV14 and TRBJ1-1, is EAGVTQFPSHSVIEKGQTVTLRCDPISGHDNLYWYRRVMGKEIKFLLHFVKESKQDESGMPNNRFLAERTGGTYSTLKVQPAELEDSGVYFCASSPRERTEAFFGQGTRLTVV.

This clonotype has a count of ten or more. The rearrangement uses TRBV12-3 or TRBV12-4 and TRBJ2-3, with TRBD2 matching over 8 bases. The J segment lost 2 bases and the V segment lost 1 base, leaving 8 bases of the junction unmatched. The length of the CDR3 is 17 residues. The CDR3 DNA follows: TGTGCCAGCAGTTTAGTGCGGGGGGCCACATACACAGATACGCAGTATTTT. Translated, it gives CASSLVRGATYTDTQYF.

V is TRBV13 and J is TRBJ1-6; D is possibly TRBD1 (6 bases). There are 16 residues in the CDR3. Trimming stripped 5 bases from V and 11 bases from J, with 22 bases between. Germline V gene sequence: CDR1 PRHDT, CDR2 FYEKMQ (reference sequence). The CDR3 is CASSRVGGAAVAPLHF. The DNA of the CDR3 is TGTGCCAGCAGCCGGGTGGGGGGGGCCGCCGTGGCACCCCTCCACTTT.

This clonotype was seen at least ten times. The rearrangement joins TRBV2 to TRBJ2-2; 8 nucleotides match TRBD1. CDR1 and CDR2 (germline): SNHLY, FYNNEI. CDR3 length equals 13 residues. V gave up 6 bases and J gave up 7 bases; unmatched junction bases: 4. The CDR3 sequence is CASRQGQGGELFF. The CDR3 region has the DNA TGTGCCAGCAGACAAGGACAGGGCGGGGAGCTGTTTTTT. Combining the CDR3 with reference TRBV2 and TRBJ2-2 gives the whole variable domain EPEVTQTPSHQVTQMGQEVILRCVPISNHLYFYWYRQILGQKVEFLVSFYNNEISEKSEIFDDQFSVERPDGSNFTLKIRSTKLEDSAMYFCASRQGQGGELFFGEGSRLTVL.

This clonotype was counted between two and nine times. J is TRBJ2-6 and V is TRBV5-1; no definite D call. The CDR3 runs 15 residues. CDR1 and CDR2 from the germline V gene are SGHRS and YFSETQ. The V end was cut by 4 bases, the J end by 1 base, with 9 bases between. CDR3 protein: CASSHEHSGANVLTF. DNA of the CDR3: TGCGCCAGCAGCCACGAGCATTCTGGGGCCAACGTCCTGACTTTC.

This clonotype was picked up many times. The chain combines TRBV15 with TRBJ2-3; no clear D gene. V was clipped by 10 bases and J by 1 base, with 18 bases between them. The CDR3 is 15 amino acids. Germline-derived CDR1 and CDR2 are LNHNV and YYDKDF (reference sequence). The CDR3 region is CAIRHVNSRTDTQYF. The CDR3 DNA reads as TGTGCCATCAGGCATGTGAACTCCCGCACAGATACGCAGTATTTT.

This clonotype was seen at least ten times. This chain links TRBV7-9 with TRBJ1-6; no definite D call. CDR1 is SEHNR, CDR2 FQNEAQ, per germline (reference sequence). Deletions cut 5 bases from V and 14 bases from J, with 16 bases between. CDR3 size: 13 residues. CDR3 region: CASSAREGPALHF. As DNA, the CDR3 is TGTGCCAGCAGCGCCCGTGAGGGCCCGGCCCTCCACTTT.

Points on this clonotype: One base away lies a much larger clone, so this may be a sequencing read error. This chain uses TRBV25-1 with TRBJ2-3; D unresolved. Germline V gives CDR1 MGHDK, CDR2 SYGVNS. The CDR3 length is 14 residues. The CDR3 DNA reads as TGTGTCAGCAGTGAATGGCCCCAAACAGATACGCAGTATTTT. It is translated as CVSSEWPQTDTQYF.

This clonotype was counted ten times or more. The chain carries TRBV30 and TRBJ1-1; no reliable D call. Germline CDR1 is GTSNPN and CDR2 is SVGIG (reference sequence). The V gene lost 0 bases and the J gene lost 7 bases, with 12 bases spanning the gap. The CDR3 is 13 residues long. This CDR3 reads CAWSVRAYGEAFF. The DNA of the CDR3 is TGTGCCTGGAGTGTTCGGGCCTATGGTGAAGCTTTCTTT.

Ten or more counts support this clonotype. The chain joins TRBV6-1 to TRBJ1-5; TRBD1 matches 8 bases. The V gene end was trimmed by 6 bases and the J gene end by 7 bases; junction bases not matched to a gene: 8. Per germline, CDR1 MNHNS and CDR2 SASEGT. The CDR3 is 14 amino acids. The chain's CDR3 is CASRIGQGLQPQHF. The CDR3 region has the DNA TGTGCCAGCAGGATCGGACAGGGATTGCAGCCCCAGCATTTT.

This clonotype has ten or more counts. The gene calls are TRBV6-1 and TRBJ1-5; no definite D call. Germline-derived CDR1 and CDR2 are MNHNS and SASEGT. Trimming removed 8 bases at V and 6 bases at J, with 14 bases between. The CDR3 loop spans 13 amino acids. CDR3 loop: CASHHTIPQPQHF. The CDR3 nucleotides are TGTGCCAGCCACCACACTATCCCTCAGCCCCAGCATTTT.

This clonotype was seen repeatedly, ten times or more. Here the CDR3 reads CASARSGEQFF. CDR3 DNA: TGTGCCAGCGCCCGATCAGGGGAGCAGTTCTTC. The chain couples TRBV3-1 to TRBJ2-1; the D gene is possibly TRBD1 (5 bases). The CDR3 is 11 residues long. Between the trimmed V and J ends, which lost 8 bases and 10 bases, there was a span of 12 bases. Germline V gives CDR1 LGHDT, CDR2 YNNKEL (reference sequence).

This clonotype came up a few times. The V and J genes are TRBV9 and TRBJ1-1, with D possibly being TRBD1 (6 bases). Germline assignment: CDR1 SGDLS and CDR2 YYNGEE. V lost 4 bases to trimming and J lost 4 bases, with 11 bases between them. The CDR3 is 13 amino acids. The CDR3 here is CASSNKGGTEAFF. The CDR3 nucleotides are TGTGCCAGCAGCAATAAAGGGGGCACTGAAGCTTTCTTT.

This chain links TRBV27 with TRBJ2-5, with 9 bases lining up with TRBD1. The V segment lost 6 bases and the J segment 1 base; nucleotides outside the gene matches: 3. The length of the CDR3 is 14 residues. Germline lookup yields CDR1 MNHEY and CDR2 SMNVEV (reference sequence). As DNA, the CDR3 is TGTGCCAGCAGGGGACAGGGACCCCAAGAGACCCAGTACTTC. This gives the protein CASRGQGPQETQYF.

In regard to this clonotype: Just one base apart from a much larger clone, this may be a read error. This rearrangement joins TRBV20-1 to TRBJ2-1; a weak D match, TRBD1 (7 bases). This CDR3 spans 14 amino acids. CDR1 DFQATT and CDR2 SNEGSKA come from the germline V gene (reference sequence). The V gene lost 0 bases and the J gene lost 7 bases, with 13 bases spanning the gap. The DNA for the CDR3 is TGCAGTGCTAGAGAAGTCCAGGGGGGTAATGAGCAGTTCTTC. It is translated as CSAREVQGGNEQFF.

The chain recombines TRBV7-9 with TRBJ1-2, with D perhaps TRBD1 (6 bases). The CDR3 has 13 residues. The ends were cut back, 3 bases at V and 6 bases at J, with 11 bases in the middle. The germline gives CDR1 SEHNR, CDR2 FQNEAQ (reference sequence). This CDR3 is CASSFTQGNGYTF. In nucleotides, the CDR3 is TGTGCCAGCAGCTTCACACAGGGAAATGGCTACACCTTC.

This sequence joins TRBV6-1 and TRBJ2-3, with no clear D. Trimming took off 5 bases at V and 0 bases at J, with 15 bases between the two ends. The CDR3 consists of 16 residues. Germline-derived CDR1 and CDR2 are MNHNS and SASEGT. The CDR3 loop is CASSPNPRPSTDTQYF. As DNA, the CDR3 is TGTGCCAGCAGTCCTAATCCCCGCCCTAGCACAGATACGCAGTATTTT.

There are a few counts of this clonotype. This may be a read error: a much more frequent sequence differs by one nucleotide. Written as DNA, the CDR3 is TGTGCCAGCAGCCAACCGGGGAGTCTGGGGCTCGATGGGCAGTTCTTC. Amino acid sequence: CASSQPGSLGLDGQFF. This chain connects TRBV3-1 to TRBJ2-1; possibly TRBD1 or TRBD2 for D (5 bases each). The CDR3 runs 16 residues. Trimming shortened V by 2 bases and J by 12 bases, and 23 bases separated the two germline ends. Germline V gene lookup returns CDR1 LGHDT and CDR2 YNNKEL (reference sequence).

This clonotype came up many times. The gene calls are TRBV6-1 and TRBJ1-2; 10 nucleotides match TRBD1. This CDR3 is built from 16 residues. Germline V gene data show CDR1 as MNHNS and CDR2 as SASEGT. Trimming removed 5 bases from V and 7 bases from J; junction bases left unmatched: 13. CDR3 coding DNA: TGTGCCAGCAGTCAACGAAGGACAGGGGGAGGTTTTGGCTACACCTTC. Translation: CASSQRRTGGGFGYTF.

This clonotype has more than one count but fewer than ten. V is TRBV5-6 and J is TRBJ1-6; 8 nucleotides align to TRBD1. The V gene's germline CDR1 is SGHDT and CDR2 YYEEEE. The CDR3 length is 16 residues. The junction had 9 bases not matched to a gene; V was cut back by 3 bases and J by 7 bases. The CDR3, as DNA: TGTGCCAGCAGCTCCCCCAGGACAGGGAGGAATTCACCCCTCCACTTT. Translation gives CASSSPRTGRNSPLHF. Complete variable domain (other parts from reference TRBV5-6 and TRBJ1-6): DAGVTQSPTHLIKTRGQQVTLRCSPKSGHDTVSWYQQALGQGPQFIFQYYEEEERQRGNFPDRFSGHQFPNYSSELNVNALLLGDSALYLCASSSPRTGRNSPLHFGNGTRLTVT.